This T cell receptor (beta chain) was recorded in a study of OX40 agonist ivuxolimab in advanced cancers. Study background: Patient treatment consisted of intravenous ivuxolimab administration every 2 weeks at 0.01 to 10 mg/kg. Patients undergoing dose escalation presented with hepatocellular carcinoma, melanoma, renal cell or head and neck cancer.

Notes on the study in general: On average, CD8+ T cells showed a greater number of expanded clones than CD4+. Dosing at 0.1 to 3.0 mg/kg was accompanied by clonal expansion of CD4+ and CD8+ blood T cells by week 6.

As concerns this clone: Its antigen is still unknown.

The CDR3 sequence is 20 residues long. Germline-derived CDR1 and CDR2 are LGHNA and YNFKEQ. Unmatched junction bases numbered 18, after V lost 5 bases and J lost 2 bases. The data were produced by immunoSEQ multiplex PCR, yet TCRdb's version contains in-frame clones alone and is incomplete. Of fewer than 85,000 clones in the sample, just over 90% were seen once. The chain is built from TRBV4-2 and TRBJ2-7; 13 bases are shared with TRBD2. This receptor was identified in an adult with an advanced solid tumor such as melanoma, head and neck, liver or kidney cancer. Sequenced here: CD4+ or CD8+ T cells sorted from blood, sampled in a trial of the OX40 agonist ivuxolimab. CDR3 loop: CASSEVVFRLAGGTTYEQYF. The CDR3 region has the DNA TGTGCCAGCAGCGAAGTGGTCTTTAGACTAGCGGGGGGCACCACCTACGAGCAGTACTTC.